This TCR beta chain originates from a study of T cells expressing NK-cell markers. TCRdb reprocessed the 5' RACE reads, with one entry per CDR3 protein and no DNA. Seen in this sample are about 160,000 distinct CDR3 sequences; the ten most common clones hold 20% to 25%. The germline CDR1 and CDR2 sequences are SGHTA and FQGNSA. The CDR3 is 14 residues long. The receptor was isolated from a man aged 18-75 years in good health. The V call is TRBV7-2, the J call TRBJ1-6. Sequencing input: blood T cells: a sorted CD56 or NKG2C T cell subset, CD4+ or CD8+ T cells, or bulk PBMC T cells (not recorded which). CDR3 residues: CASSQTLYNSPLHF.